This entry describes one TCR beta chain. CDR3 size: 13 residues. V was trimmed by 8 bases and J by 2 bases, leaving 10 bases between them. These data originate in a study of blood T cell repertoires in COVID-19. Source study methods: Amplification from reference gene primers served as the basis for estimated nucleated cell counts. Libraries were prepared by immunoSEQ multiplex PCR; TCRdb keeps only in-frame clonotypes and omits some of them. V, J and clone size are taken as reported in that table, and D and trimming were inferred from the DNA itself. The sample has 270,000 or so clones, approximately 86% seen once.

The chain has TRBV12-3 or TRBV12-4 and TRBJ1-5; D call uncertain. This TCR came from a woman aged 18 to 35 with acute or convalescent COVID-19. The sequenced material came from peripheral blood. CDR3 amino acids: CASGYGGNQPQHF. The CDR3 DNA is TGTGCCAGCGGTTACGGTGGCAATCAGCCCCAGCATTTT.